This TCR beta chain was retrieved from a study of cytomegalovirus exposure and HLA in healthy donors. This clone was recorded once. The target antigen is unknown. Trimming took off 2 bases at V and 3 bases at J, with 11 bases between the two ends. Per germline, CDR1 MNHEY and CDR2 SMNVEV (reference sequence). This CDR3 spans 16 amino acids. Study outcomes and limitations: A missense DCLRE1C variant was associated with V- and J-gene trimming of TCR beta chains in a later analysis, and an independent cohort replicated the association.

13 Jbeta primers and 60 Vbeta primers were used for the PCR. The table came from immunoSEQ multiplex PCR; TCRdb's copy has only in-frame clones and leaves some out. Of about 41,000 clones listed, over 70% were seen once; the top ten hold approximately 2.6%. The sequence came from a middle-aged man in good health and CMV-seronegative. The gene calls are TRBV27 and TRBJ2-6; D is perhaps TRBD2 (5 bases). Sequencing used PBMCs. The CDR3 DNA sequence: TGTGCCAGCAGTTTAGGGCCGGGGAGTGGGGCCAACGTCCTGACTTTC. This gives the protein CASSLGPGSGANVLTF.